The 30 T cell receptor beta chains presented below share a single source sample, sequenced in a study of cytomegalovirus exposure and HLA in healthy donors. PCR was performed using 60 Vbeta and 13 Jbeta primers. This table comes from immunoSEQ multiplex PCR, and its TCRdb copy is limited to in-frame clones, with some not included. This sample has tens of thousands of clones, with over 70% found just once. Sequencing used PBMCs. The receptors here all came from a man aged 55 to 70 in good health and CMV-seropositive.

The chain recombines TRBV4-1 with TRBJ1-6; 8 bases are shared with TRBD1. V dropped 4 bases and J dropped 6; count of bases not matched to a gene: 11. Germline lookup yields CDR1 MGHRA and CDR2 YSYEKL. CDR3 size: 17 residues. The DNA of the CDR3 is TGCGCCAGCAGCCGCCCCGGGGGCGACAGGGGTAATTCACCCCTCCACTTT. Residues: CASSRPGGDRGNSPLHF.

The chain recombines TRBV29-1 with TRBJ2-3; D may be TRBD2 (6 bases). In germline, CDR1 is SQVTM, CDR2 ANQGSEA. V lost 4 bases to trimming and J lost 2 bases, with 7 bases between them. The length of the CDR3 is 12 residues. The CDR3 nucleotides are TGCAGCGTTGGGGAGGCCACAGATACGCAGTATTTT. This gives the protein CSVGEATDTQYF.

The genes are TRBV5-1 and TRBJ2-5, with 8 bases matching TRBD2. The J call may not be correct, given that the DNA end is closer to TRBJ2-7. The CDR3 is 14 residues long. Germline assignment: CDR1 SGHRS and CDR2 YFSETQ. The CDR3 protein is CASSPELAVFEQYF. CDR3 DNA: TGCGCCAGCAGCCCTGAACTAGCGGTTTTCGAGCAGTACTTC.

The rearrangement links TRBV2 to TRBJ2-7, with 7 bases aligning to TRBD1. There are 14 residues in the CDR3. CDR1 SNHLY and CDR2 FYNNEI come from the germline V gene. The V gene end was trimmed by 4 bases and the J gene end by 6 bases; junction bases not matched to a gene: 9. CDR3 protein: CASSAFDRALEQYF. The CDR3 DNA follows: TGTGCCAGCAGTGCCTTTGACAGGGCTCTCGAGCAGTACTTC.

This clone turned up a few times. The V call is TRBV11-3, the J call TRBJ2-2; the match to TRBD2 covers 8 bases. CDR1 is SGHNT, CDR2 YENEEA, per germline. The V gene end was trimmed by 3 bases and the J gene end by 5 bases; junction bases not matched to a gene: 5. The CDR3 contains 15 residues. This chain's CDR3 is CASSLSGGLTGELFF. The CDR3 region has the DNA TGTGCCAGCAGCTTGAGCGGGGGCCTTACCGGGGAGCTGTTTTTT.

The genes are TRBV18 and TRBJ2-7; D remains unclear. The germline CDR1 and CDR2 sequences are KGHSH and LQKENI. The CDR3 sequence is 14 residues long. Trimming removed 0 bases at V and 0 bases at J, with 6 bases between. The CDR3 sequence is CASSPPSHSYEQYF. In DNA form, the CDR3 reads TGTGCCAGCTCACCACCCAGTCACTCCTACGAGCAGTACTTC.

The CDR3 loop is CASRTDRLSNTGELFF. CDR3 sequence (DNA): TGTGCCAGCAGGACGGACAGGTTATCGAACACCGGGGAGCTGTTTTTT. V and J are TRBV5-4 and TRBJ2-2; 7 bases fit TRBD1. CDR1 and CDR2 (germline): SGHNT, YYREEE (reference sequence). V lost 5 bases to trimming and J lost 0 bases; unmatched junction nucleotides: 7. The CDR3 spans 16 residues.

CDR3 in amino acids: CASSDPGTGAINTEAFF. DNA of the CDR3: TGTGCCAGCAGCGATCCCGGGACAGGGGCGATAAACACTGAAGCTTTCTTT. V usage is TRBV9 and J usage is TRBJ1-1, with 10 bases that match TRBD1. With V trimmed by 3 bases and J by 2 bases, 10 bases remained unmatched. The germline V gene has CDR1 SGDLS and CDR2 YYNGEE. This CDR3 comprises 17 residues. Variable domain in full (rest from reference TRBV9 and TRBJ1-1): DSGVTQTPKHLITATGQRVTLRCSPRSGDLSVYWYQQSLDQGLQFLIQYYNGEERAKGNILERFSAQQFPDLHSELNLSSLELGDSALYFCASSDPGTGAINTEAFFGQGTRLTVV.

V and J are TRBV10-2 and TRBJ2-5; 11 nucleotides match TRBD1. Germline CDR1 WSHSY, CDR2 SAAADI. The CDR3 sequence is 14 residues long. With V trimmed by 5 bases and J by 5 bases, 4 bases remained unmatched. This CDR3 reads CASSWTGGYETQYF. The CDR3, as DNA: TGCGCCAGCAGTTGGACAGGGGGCTATGAGACCCAGTACTTC.

CDR3 amino acids: CASSPPSLQGGSGNTIYF. CDR3 DNA sequence: TGTGCCAGCTCACCACCTAGTCTACAGGGCGGCTCTGGAAACACCATATATTTT. This chain connects TRBV18 to TRBJ1-3, with a possible D match to TRBD1 (6 bases). The germline V gene encodes CDR1 KGHSH and CDR2 LQKENI. The CDR3 runs 18 residues. V lost 0 bases to trimming and J lost 0 bases, with 15 bases between them.

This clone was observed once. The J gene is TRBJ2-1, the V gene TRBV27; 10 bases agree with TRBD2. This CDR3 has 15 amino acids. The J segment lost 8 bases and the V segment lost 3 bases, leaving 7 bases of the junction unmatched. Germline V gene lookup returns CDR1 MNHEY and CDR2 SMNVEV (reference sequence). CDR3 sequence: CASSLGLAGGDEQFF. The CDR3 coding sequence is TGTGCCAGCAGTTTGGGGTTAGCGGGAGGTGATGAGCAGTTCTTC.

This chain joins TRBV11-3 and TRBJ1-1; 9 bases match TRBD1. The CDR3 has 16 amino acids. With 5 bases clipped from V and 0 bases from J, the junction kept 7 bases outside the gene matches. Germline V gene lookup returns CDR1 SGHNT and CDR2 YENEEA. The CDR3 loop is CASSPHRTGVNTEAFF. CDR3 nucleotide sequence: TGTGCCAGCAGCCCGCACCGGACAGGGGTGAACACTGAAGCTTTCTTT.

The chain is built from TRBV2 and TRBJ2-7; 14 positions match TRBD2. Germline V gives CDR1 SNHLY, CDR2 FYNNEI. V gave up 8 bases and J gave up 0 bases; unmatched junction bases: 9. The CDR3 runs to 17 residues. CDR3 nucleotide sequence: TGTGCCAGCCGACCCCTCGGGACTAGCGGGAGCTCCTACGAGCAGTACTTC. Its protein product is CASRPLGTSGSSYEQYF.

For the CDR3, the DNA is TGTGCCAGCAGTTTAACGAGCTCCTACAATGAGCAGTTCTTC. Amino acid sequence: CASSLTSSYNEQFF. The rearrangement joins TRBV27 to TRBJ2-1; D unclear. V lost 2 bases and J lost 0, with 5 bases in between. Germline V CDR1 and CDR2: MNHEY, SMNVEV (reference sequence). CDR3 length: 14 amino acids.

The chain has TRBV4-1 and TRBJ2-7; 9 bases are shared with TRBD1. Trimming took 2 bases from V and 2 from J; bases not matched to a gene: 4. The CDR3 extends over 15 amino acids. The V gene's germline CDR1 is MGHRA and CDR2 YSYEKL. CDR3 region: CASSQPGTGTYEQYF. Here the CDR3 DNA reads TGCGCCAGCAGCCAACCTGGGACAGGGACCTACGAGCAGTACTTC.

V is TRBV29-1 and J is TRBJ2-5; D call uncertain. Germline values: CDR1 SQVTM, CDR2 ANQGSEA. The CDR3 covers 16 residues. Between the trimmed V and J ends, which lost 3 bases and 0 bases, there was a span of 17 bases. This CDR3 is CSVDAQSHRDQETQYF. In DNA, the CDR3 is TGCAGCGTTGATGCACAGTCCCACCGCGACCAAGAGACCCAGTACTTC. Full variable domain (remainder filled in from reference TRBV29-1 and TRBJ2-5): SAVISQKPSRDICQRGTSLTIQCQVDSQVTMMFWYRQQPGQSLTLIATANQGSEATYESGFVIDKFPISRPNLTFSTLTVSNMSPEDSSIYLCSVDAQSHRDQETQYFGPGTRLLVL.

CDR3 DNA: TGTGCCAGCAGGGCGACAGGGCCCAACACTGAAGCTTTCTTT. The encoded protein is CASRATGPNTEAFF. J is TRBJ1-1 and V is TRBV6-5; 7 positions agree with TRBD1. Germline V gene data show CDR1 as MNHEY and CDR2 as SVGAGI. The CDR3 consists of 14 residues. Germline trimming cut 6 bases from V and 2 bases from J; bases unmatched to any gene: 6.

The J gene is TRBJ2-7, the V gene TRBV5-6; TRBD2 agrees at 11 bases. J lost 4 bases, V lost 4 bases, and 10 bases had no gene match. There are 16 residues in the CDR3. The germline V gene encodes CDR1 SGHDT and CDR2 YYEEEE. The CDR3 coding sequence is TGTGCCAGCAGCACCGGACTAGCGGGCGTTCGGTACGAGCAGTACTTC. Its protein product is CASSTGLAGVRYEQYF.

The CDR3 is CASTMGGPSEKLFF. In nucleotides, the CDR3 is TGTGCCAGCACAATGGGGGGACCTAGTGAAAAACTGTTTTTT. The chain carries TRBV28 and TRBJ1-4, with a possible D match to TRBD1 (5 bases). V shed 7 bases and J shed 7 bases, with 16 bases lying between them. This CDR3 is 14 amino acids long. From germline, CDR1 is MDHEN and CDR2 SYDVKM. The full variable domain, its missing parts supplied by reference TRBV28 and TRBJ1-4, is DVKVTQSSRYLVKRTGEKVFLECVQDMDHENMFWYRQDPGLGLRLIYFSYDVKMKEKGDIPEGYSVSREKKERFSLILESASTNQTSMYLCASTMGGPSEKLFFGSGTQLSVL.

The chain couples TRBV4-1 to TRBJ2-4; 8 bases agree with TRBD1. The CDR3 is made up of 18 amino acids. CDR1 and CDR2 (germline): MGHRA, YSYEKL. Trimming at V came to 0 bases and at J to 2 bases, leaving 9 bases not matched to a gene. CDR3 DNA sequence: TGCGCCAGCAGCCAAGAGGGACAGGCAGGGGGCTCCAAAAACATTCAGTACTTC. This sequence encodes CASSQEGQAGGSKNIQYF.

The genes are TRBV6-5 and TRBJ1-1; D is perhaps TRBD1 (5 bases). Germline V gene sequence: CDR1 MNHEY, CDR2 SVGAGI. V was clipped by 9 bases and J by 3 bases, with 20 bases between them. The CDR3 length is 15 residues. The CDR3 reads CASSNGAGWDTEAFF. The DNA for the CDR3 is TGTGCCAGTTCTAATGGGGCGGGGTGGGACACTGAAGCTTTCTTT.

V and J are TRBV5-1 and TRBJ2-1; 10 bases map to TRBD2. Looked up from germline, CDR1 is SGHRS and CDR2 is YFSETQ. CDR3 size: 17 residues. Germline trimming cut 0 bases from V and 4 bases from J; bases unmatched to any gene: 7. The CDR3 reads CASSLGGLLAGYNEQFF. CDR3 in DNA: TGCGCCAGCAGCTTGGGGGGCTTACTAGCGGGGTACAATGAGCAGTTCTTC.

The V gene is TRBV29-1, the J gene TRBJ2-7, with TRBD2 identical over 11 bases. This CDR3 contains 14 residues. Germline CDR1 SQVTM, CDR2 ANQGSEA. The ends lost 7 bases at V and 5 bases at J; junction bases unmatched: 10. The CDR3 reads CSAGTSGGKNEQYF. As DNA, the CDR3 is TGCAGCGCCGGAACTAGCGGGGGAAAAAACGAGCAGTACTTC.

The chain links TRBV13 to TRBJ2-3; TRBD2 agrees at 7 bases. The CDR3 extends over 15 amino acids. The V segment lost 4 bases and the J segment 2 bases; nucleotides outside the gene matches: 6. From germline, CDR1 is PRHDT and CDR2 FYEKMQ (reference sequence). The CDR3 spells CASSSRDYLTDTQYF. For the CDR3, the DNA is TGTGCCAGCAGCTCCCGGGACTACCTCACAGATACGCAGTATTTT.

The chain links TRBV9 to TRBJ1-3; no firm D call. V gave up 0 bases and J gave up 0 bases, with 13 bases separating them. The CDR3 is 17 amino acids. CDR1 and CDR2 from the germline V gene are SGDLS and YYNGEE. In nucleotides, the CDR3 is TGTGCCAGCAGCGTAGCTTGGGAGGGCCGCTCTGGAAACACCATATATTTT. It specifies CASSVAWEGRSGNTIYF.

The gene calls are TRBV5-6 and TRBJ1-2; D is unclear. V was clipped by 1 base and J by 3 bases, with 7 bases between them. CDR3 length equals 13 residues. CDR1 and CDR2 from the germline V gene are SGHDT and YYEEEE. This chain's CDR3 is CASSLWGDYGYTF. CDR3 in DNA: TGTGCCAGCAGCTTGTGGGGAGACTATGGCTACACCTTC.

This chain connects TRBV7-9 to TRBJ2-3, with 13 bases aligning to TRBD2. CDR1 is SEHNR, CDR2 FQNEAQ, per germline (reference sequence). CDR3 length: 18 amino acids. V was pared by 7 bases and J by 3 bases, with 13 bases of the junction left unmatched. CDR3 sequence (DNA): TGTGCCAGCATTTCATTACGGGCGACTAGCGGGAGGACAGATACGCAGTATTTT. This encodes CASISLRATSGRTDTQYF.

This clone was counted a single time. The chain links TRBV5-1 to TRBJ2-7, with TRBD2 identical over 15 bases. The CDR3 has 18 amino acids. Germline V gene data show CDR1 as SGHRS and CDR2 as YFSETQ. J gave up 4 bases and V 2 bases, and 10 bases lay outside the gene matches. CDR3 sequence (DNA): TGCGCCAGCAGCTTCTGGACTAGCGGGAGGGCAACTGGGTACGAGCAGTACTTC. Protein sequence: CASSFWTSGRATGYEQYF.

CDR3 residues: CASSSGQGSDTEAFF. The CDR3 DNA reads TGTGCCAGCAGCTCGGGACAGGGATCGGACACTGAAGCTTTCTTT. The chain joins TRBV13 to TRBJ1-1; 9 nucleotides align to TRBD1. V was clipped by 4 bases and J by 3 bases; unmatched bases: 6. CDR3 length: 15 residues. Looked up from germline, CDR1 is PRHDT and CDR2 is FYEKMQ (reference sequence).

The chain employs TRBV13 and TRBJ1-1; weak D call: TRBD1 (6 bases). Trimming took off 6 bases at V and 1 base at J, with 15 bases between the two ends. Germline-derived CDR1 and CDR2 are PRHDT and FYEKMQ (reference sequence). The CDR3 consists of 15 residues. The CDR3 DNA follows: TGTGCCAGCAGATCCCGCCGGGACACGAACACTGAAGCTTTCTTT. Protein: CASRSRRDTNTEAFF.